This record looks at one T cell receptor (beta chain) sequence and its context. The source of the sample is a study of blood T cells in healthy people across ages. The CDR3 extends over 15 amino acids. Germline V gives CDR1 MNHEY, CDR2 SVGEGT. The V end was cut by 6 bases, the J end by 3 bases, with 15 bases between. Primed by a sample-barcoded 5' primer and a J-beta primer mix, a second PCR proceeded for roughly 7 to 12 cycles. TCRdb reanalysed the 5' RACE reads using MiXCR and keeps one entry per CDR3 protein. The top ten clones hold over 3.5% of a sample with fewer than 600,000 distinct CDR3 sequences, over 25% of them seen once. This sample also appeared in a second study, on T cells of mothers and their children. That study reports: Each child contributed about 3 million TCR beta CDR3 reads, while each mother contributed over 8 million.

J is TRBJ2-1 and V is TRBV6-2 or TRBV6-3, with D unclear. The receptor was derived from a boy between 2 and 10 years old in good health. The sequencing sample was made of blood. CDR3 sequence reads: CASREFKTYYNEQFF. CDR3 sequence (DNA): TGTGCCAGCAGGGAATTTAAAACATACTACAATGAGCAGTTCTTC.